The clone carrying this TCR beta chain has more than one count but fewer than ten. This sample was taken from a study of blood T cell repertoires in COVID-19. The trim removed 5 bases at V and 5 bases at J, leaving 6 bases unmatched. The germline gives CDR1 SEHNR, CDR2 FQNEAQ (reference sequence). The CDR3 sequence is 13 residues long. Sequencing used immunoSEQ multiplex PCR; TCRdb keeps in-frame clones, though not all of them. This table holds approximately 350,000 clones, around nine tenths found once. The sequence came from a woman in her sixties or seventies with COVID-19, enrolled during active disease. The V and J genes are TRBV7-9 and TRBJ2-7; 7 nucleotides line up with TRBD2. The sample consisted of peripheral blood. The CDR3 region is CASSLREGHEQYF. In DNA form, the CDR3 reads TGTGCCAGCAGCCTCAGGGAGGGCCACGAGCAGTACTTC.